This TCR beta chain was sequenced in a study of T cell responses to AZD1222 COVID-19 vaccine. Assay: immunoSEQ multiplex PCR; the TCRdb copy retains only in-frame clones and omits some. The sample lists 120,000 or so clones, about 90% occurring once. In germline, CDR1 is SGDLS, CDR2 YYNGEE. There are 14 residues in the CDR3. V lost 3 bases and J 9 bases, leaving 13 bases between the germline ends. This clone occurred once. This material consisted of peripheral blood, taken on day 0 of AZD1222 vaccination. The chain couples TRBV9 to TRBJ1-6; D ambiguous. The receptor's source is an adult in good health. The CDR3 DNA follows: TGTGCCAGCAGCGCGCCCTCTTTGAGTTCACCCCTCCACTTT. As protein: CASSAPSLSSPLHF.